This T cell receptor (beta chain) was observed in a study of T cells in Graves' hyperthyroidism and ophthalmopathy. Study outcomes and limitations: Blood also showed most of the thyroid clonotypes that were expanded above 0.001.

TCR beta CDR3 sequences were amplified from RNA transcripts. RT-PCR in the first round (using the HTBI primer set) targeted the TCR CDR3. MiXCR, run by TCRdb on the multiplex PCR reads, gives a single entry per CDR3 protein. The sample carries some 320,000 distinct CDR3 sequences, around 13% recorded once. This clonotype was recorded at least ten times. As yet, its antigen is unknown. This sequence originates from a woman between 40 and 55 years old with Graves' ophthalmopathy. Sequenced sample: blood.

The CDR3 sequence: CASRRGQGDFFYGYTF. CDR3 DNA: TGTGCCAGCAGACGGGGACAGGGGGATTTTTTCTATGGCTACACCTTC. The chain is built from TRBV2 and TRBJ1-2; 11 bases are shared with TRBD1. Looked up from germline, CDR1 is SNHLY and CDR2 is FYNNEI. This CDR3 has 16 amino acids. Trimming took 6 bases from V and 4 from J; bases not matched to a gene: 10.